The 10 T cell receptor beta chains given below trace back to one sample, sequenced in a study of OX40 agonist ivuxolimab in advanced cancers. TCRdb's table, derived via immunoSEQ multiplex PCR, lists solely in-frame clones and lacks some. This table holds tens of thousands of clones, more than 85% found once. The sequences come from CD4+ or CD8+ T cells sorted from blood, collected in a trial of the OX40 agonist ivuxolimab. The origin of the receptors is an adult with an advanced solid tumor such as melanoma, head and neck, liver or kidney cancer.

The CDR3 here is CASSQGGAGGDYEQYF. For the CDR3, the DNA is TGCGCCAGCAGCCAAGGGGGAGCGGGGGGCGACTACGAGCAGTACTTC. The chain carries TRBV4-1 and TRBJ2-7; 9 bases fit TRBD2. The germline gives CDR1 MGHRA, CDR2 YSYEKL. The CDR3 loop spans 16 amino acids. Trimming removed 1 base from V and 3 bases from J; junction bases left unmatched: 7.

The V and J genes are TRBV5-6 and TRBJ2-7; a possible D gene is TRBD2 (5 bases). Germline V gene lookup returns CDR1 SGHDT and CDR2 YYEEEE. V lost 1 base to trimming and J lost 0 bases, with 8 bases between them. This CDR3 has 14 residues. The CDR3 spells CASSLPSGSYEQYF. For the CDR3, the DNA is TGTGCCAGCAGCTTGCCGAGCGGCTCCTACGAGCAGTACTTC.

The chain's CDR3 is CAWNDGSNSPLHF. CDR3 nucleotides: TGTGCCTGGAATGACGGGAGTAATTCACCCCTCCACTTT. The V call is TRBV30, the J call TRBJ1-6; D is ambiguous. The CDR3 has 13 residues. The V gene lost 4 bases and the J gene lost 6 bases, with 10 bases spanning the gap. The germline V gene encodes CDR1 GTSNPN and CDR2 SVGIG (reference sequence).

The CDR3 region is CASSYVPATNEKLFF. DNA for the CDR3: TGTGCCAGCAGTTACGTCCCAGCAACTAATGAAAAACTGTTTTTT. The chain employs TRBV6-5 and TRBJ1-4; D not resolved. Per the germline V gene, CDR1 is MNHEY and CDR2 is SVGAGI. V lost 2 bases to trimming and J lost 0 bases, with 7 bases between them. CDR3 length: 15 residues.

This sequence joins TRBV2 and TRBJ2-7; D is ambiguous. This CDR3 is 10 amino acids long. Germline V gives CDR1 SNHLY, CDR2 FYNNEI. Trimming removed 6 bases at V and 4 bases at J, with 4 bases between. CDR3 sequence reads: CASRSYEQYF. The CDR3 DNA sequence: TGTGCCAGCAGATCTTACGAGCAGTACTTC.

V usage is TRBV30 and J usage is TRBJ1-3; D remains ambiguous. In germline, CDR1 is GTSNPN, CDR2 SVGIG (reference sequence). V lost 5 bases and J 1 base, leaving 9 bases between the germline ends. The CDR3 is made up of 13 amino acids. The CDR3 DNA reads as TGTGCCTGGGCGACCTATTCTGGAAACACCATATATTTT. Its translation: CAWATYSGNTIYF. The full variable domain, in which reference TRBV30 and TRBJ1-3 provide the parts outside the CDR3, is SQTIHQWPATLVQPVGSPLSLECTVEGTSNPNLYWYRQAAGRGLQLLFYSVGIGQISSEVPQNLSASRPQDRQFILSSKKLLLSDSGFYLCAWATYSGNTIYFGEGSWLTVV.

The chain has TRBV6-5 and TRBJ2-5; D remains unclear. The CDR3 is made up of 10 amino acids. CDR1 MNHEY and CDR2 SVGAGI come from the germline V gene. Trimming pared 8 bases from V and 6 bases from J, leaving 7 bases between. Written as DNA, the CDR3 is TGTGCCAGCGGTGCACAGACCCAGTACTTC. Translation: CASGAQTQYF.

The rearrangement links TRBV13 to TRBJ2-7; D not resolved. The CDR3 runs 14 residues. Germline CDR1 PRHDT, CDR2 FYEKMQ (reference sequence). V lost 0 bases and J lost 6, with 12 bases in between. CDR3 DNA: TGTGCCAGCAGCTTAGGGGCTCCCATGGGCGAGCAGTACTTC. Amino acids: CASSLGAPMGEQYF. Using reference TRBV13 and TRBJ2-7 for the parts outside the CDR3, the full variable domain is AAGVIQSPRHLIKEKRETATLKCYPIPRHDTVYWYQQGPGQDPQFLISFYEKMQSDKGSIPDRFSAQQFSDYHSELNMSSLELGDSALYFCASSLGAPMGEQYFGPGTRLTVT.

The chain combines TRBV9 with TRBJ2-7, with D possibly TRBD1 on 5 matching bases. Germline loops: CDR1 SGDLS, CDR2 YYNGEE. V lost 0 bases to trimming and J lost 3 bases, with 7 bases between them. The CDR3 spans 13 residues. The CDR3 DNA reads TGTGCCAGCAGCGTAGGGGGCGACTACGAGCAGTACTTC. As protein: CASSVGGDYEQYF.

J is TRBJ2-1 and V is TRBV6-6; a weak D match, TRBD2 (5 bases). The length of the CDR3 is 10 residues. Germline V gene data show CDR1 as MNHNY and CDR2 as SVGAGI (reference sequence). V shed 7 bases and J shed 7 bases, with 5 bases lying between them. For the CDR3, the DNA is TGTGCCAGCACGGGGAATGAGCAGTTCTTC. Encoded protein: CASTGNEQFF.